This T cell receptor beta chain was sequenced for a study of T cell responses to AZD1222 COVID-19 vaccine. Only in-frame clones appear in the TCRdb table, and some are missing; sequencing was by immunoSEQ multiplex PCR. Of 180,000 or so clones in the sample, approximately 90% were seen once. V was trimmed by 5 bases and J by 4 bases, leaving 14 bases between them. This CDR3 has 15 residues. Germline values: CDR1 KGHSH, CDR2 LQKENI. This receptor was taken from an adult who received the MenACWY meningococcal vaccine as a control. The material sequenced was peripheral blood, taken 28 days after the second dose of the MenACWY control vaccine. The rearrangement uses TRBV18 and TRBJ1-4, with D perhaps matching TRBD1 (5 bases). This chain's CDR3 is CASSVDRRFNEKLFF. CDR3 DNA: TGTGCCAGCTCAGTCGACAGAAGGTTTAATGAAAAACTGTTTTTT.